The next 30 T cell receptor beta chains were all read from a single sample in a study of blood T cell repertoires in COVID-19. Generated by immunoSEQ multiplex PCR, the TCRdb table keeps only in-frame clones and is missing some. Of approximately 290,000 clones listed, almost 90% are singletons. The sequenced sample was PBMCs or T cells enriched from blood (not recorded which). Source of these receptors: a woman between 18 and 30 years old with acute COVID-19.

The CDR3 nucleotides are TGTGCCAGCAGTCCCCAGGACAGGGAAGGCCAGCCCCAGCATTTT. Protein: CASSPQDREGQPQHF. The rearrangement joins TRBV28 to TRBJ1-5, with 8 bases fitting TRBD1. This CDR3 has 15 amino acids. V shed 5 bases, J shed 7 bases, and the junction held 10 bases outside the gene matches. CDR1 is MDHEN and CDR2 is SYDVKM in the germline V gene.

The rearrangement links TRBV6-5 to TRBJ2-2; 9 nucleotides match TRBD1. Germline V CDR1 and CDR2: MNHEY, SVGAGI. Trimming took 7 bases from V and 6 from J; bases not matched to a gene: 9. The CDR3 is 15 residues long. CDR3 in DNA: TGTGCCAGCAAACAACAACAGGGGGCCGCCGGGGAGCTGTTTTTT. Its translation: CASKQQQGAAGELFF.

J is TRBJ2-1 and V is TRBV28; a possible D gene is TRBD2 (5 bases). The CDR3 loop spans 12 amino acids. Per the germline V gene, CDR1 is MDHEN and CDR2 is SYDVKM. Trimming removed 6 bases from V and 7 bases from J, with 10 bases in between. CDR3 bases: TGTGCCAGCAGGTCTACTAGGAATGAGCAGTTCTTC. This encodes CASRSTRNEQFF. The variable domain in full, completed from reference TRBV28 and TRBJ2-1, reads DVKVTQSSRYLVKRTGEKVFLECVQDMDHENMFWYRQDPGLGLRLIYFSYDVKMKEKGDIPEGYSVSREKKERFSLILESASTNQTSMYLCASRSTRNEQFFGPGTRLTVL.

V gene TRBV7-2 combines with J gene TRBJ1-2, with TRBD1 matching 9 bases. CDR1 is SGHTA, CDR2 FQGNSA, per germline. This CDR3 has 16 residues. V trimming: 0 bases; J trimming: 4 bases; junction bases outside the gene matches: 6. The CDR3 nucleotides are TGTGCCAGCAGCTTAGCCGCACAGGGGGCGAGCTATGGCTACACCTTC. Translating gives CASSLAAQGASYGYTF.

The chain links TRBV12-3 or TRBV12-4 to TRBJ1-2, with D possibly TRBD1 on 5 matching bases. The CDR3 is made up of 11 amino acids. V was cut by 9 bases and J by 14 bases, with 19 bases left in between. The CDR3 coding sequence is TGTGCCAGGCGATTAGGAGGGAGGACAACCTTC. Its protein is CARRLGGRTTF.

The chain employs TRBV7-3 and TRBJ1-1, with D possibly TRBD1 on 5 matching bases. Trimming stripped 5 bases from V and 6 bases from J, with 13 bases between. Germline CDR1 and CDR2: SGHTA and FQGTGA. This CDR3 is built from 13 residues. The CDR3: CASSGGEVAEAFF. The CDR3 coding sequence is TGTGCCAGCAGCGGAGGGGAGGTCGCTGAAGCTTTCTTT.

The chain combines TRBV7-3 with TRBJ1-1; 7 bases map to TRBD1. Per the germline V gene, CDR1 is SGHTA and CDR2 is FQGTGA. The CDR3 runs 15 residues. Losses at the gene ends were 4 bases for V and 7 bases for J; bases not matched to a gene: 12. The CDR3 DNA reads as TGTGCCAGCAGCTCGTATATGACAGGGATGGATGAAGCTTTCTTT. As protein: CASSSYMTGMDEAFF.

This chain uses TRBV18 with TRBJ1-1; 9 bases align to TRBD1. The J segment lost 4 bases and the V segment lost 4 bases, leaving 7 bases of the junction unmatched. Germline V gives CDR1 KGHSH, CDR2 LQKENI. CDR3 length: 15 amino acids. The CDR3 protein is CASSLSGTGPTEAFF. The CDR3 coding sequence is TGTGCCAGCTCACTTAGCGGGACAGGGCCCACTGAAGCTTTCTTT. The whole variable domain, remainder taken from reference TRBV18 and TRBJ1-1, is NAGVMQNPRHLVRRRGQEARLRCSPMKGHSHVYWYRQLPEEGLKFMVYLQKENIIDESGMPKERFSAEFPKEGPSILRIQQVVRGDSAAYFCASSLSGTGPTEAFFGQGTRLTVV.

The CDR3 bases are TGTGCCAGCAGCCAAGCACTAGTGACGGGAGGGTCCTACAATGAGCAGTTCTTC. This gives the protein CASSQALVTGGSYNEQFF. This chain connects TRBV3-1 (or the pseudogene TRBV3-2) to TRBJ2-1; TRBD2 agrees at 8 bases. CDR1 and CDR2 from the germline V gene are LGHDT and YNNKEL (reference sequence). With 1 base clipped from V and 1 base from J, the junction kept 9 bases outside the gene matches. The CDR3 is 18 residues long.

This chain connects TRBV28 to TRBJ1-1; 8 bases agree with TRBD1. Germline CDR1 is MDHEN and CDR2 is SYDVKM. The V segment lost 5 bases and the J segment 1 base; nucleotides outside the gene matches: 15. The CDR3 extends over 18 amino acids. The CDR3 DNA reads TGTGCCAGCAGTCCGCGGACAGGGCTGAGAAAGCCGAACACTGAAGCTTTCTTT. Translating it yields CASSPRTGLRKPNTEAFF.

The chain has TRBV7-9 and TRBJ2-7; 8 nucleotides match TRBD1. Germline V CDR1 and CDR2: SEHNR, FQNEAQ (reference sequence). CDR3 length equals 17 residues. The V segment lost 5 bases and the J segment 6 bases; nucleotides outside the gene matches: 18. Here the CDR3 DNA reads TGTGCCAGCAGCCCCCGACTTAGGGACAGGATGGGAGGCGAGCAGTACTTC. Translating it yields CASSPRLRDRMGGEQYF.

This chain's CDR3 is CASSLVRQGDEQYF. As DNA, the CDR3 is TGTGCCAGCAGTTTAGTGAGGCAGGGGGACGAGCAGTACTTC. This rearrangement joins TRBV28 to TRBJ2-7; TRBD1 matches 7 bases. The germline V gene encodes CDR1 MDHEN and CDR2 SYDVKM. The CDR3 length is 14 residues. V was pared by 2 bases and J by 5 bases, with 6 bases of the junction left unmatched.

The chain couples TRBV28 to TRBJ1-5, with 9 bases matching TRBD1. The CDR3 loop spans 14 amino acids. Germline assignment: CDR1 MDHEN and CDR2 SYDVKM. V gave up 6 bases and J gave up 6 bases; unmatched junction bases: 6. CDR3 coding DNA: TGTGCCAGCAGACAACAGGGGGCAGGTCAGCCCCAGCATTTT. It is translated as CASRQQGAGQPQHF.

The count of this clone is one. CDR3 in amino acids: CASTTRAGGPTGELFF. The CDR3 DNA sequence: TGCGCCAGCACCACCCGGGCGGGAGGCCCCACCGGGGAGCTGTTTTTT. The V gene is TRBV5-1, the J gene TRBJ2-2, with 8 bases aligning to TRBD2. V lost 6 bases, J lost 4 bases, and 11 bases stayed unmatched. CDR1 is SGHRS and CDR2 is YFSETQ in the germline V gene. The CDR3 is 16 amino acids.

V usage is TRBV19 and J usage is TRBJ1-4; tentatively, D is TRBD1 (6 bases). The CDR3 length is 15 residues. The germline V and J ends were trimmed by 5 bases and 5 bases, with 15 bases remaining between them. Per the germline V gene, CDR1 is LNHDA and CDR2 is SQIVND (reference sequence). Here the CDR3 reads CASSVSGAGNEKLFF. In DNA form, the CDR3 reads TGTGCCAGTAGTGTTTCAGGGGCAGGAAATGAAAAACTGTTTTTT.

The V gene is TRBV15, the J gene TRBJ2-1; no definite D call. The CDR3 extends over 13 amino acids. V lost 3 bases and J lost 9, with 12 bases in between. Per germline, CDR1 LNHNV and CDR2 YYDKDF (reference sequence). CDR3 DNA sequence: TGTGCCACCAGCAGGGAGCCTGGCTCTGAGCAGTTCTTC. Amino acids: CATSREPGSEQFF.

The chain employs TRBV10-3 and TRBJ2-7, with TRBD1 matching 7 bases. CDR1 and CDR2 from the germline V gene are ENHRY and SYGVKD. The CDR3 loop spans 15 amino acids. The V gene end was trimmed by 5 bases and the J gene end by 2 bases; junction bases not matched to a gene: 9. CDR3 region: CAISFDRERAYEQYF. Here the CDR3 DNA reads TGTGCCATCAGTTTTGACAGGGAGAGGGCCTACGAGCAGTACTTC.

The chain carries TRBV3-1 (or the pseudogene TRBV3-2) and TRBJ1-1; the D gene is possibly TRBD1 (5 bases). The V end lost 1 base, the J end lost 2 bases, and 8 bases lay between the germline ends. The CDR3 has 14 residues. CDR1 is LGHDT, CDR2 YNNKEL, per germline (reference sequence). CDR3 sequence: CASSQVRGNTEAFF. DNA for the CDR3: TGTGCCAGCAGCCAAGTAAGGGGAAACACTGAAGCTTTCTTT.

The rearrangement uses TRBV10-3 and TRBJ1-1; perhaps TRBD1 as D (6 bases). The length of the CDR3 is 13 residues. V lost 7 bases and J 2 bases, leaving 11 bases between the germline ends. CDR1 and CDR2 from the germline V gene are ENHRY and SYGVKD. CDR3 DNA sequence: TGTGCCATCATGGACAGACAAAACACTGAAGCTTTCTTT. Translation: CAIMDRQNTEAFF.

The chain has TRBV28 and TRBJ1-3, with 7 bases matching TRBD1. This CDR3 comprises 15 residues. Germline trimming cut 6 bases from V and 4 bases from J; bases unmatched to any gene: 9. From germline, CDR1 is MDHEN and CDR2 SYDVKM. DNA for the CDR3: TGTGCCAGCAGCTCCCTTACAGGGGTCGGAAACACCATATATTTT. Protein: CASSSLTGVGNTIYF.

Here the CDR3 DNA reads TGTGCCAGCAGTGGAGGAGGGCCGGGAGAGACCCAGTACTTC. It encodes CASSGGGPGETQYF. The V and J genes are TRBV2 and TRBJ2-5; perhaps TRBD2 as D (6 bases). CDR3 length equals 14 residues. The V end was cut by 4 bases, the J end by 4 bases, with 13 bases between. CDR1 is SNHLY and CDR2 is FYNNEI in the germline V gene. The whole variable domain, filled in from reference TRBV2 and TRBJ2-5, reads EPEVTQTPSHQVTQMGQEVILRCVPISNHLYFYWYRQILGQKVEFLVSFYNNEISEKSEIFDDQFSVERPDGSNFTLKIRSTKLEDSAMYFCASSGGGPGETQYFGPGTRLLVL.

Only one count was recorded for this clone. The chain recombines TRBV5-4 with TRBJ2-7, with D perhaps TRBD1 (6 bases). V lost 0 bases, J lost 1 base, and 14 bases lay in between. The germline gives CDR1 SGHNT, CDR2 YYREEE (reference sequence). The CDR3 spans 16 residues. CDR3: CASSLGRDTKSYEQYF. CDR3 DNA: TGTGCCAGCAGCTTGGGTCGGGACACCAAATCCTACGAGCAGTACTTC. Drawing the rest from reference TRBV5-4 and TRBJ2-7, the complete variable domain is ETGVTQSPTHLIKTRGQQVTLRCSSQSGHNTVSWYQQALGQGPQFIFQYYREEENGRGNFPPRFSGLQFPNYSSELNVNALELDDSALYLCASSLGRDTKSYEQYFGPGTRLTVT.

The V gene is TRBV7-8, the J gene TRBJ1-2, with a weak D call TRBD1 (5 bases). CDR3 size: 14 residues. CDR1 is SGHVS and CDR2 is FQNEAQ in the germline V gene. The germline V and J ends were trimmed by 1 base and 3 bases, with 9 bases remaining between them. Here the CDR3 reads CASSLGDYDYGYTF. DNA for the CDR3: TGTGCCAGCAGCTTAGGGGACTATGACTATGGCTACACCTTC.

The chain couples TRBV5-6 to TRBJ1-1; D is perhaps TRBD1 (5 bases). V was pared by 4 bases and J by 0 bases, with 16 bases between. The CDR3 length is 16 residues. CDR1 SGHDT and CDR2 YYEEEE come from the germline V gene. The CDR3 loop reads CASSPGWTGVNTEAFF. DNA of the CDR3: TGTGCCAGCAGCCCAGGGTGGACGGGGGTGAACACTGAAGCTTTCTTT.

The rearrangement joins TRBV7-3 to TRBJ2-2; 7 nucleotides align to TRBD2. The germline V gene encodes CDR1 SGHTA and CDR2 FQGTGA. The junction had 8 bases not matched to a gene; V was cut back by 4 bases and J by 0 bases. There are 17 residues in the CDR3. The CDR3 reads CASSSQPGGSNTGELFF. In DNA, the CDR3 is TGTGCCAGCAGCTCGCAACCGGGAGGCTCGAACACCGGGGAGCTGTTTTTT. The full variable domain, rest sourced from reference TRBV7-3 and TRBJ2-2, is GAGVSQTPSNKVTEKGKYVELRCDPISGHTALYWYRQSLGQGPEFLIYFQGTGAADDSGLPNDRFFAVRPEGSVSTLKIQRTERGDSAVYLCASSSQPGGSNTGELFFGEGSRLTVL.

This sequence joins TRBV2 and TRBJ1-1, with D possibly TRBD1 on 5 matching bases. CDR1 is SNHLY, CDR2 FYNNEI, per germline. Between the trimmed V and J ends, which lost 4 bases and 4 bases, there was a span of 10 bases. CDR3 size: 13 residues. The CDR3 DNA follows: TGTGCCAGCAGTGGGGGCCCCGGCACTGAAGCTTTCTTT. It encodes CASSGGPGTEAFF.

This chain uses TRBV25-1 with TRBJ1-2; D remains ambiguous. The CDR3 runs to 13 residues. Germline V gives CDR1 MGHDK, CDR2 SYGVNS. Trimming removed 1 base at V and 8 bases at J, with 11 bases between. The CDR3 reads CASSESGGKGYTF. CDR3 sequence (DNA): TGTGCCAGCAGTGAATCGGGAGGAAAAGGCTACACCTTC.

CDR3 coding DNA: TGTGCCAGCAGCCGGACAGGGGCCAGGGCTAATGAAAAACTGTTTTTT. Its protein is CASSRTGARANEKLFF. The V gene is TRBV11-3, the J gene TRBJ1-4; 9 positions agree with TRBD1. The CDR3 extends over 16 amino acids. Germline assignment: CDR1 SGHNT and CDR2 YENEEA. V was pared by 5 bases and J by 3 bases, with 7 bases of the junction left unmatched.

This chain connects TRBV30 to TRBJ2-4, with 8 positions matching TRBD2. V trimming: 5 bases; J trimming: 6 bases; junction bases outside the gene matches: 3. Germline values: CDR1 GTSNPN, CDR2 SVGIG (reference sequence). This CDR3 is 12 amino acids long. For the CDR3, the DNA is TGTGCCTGGCGGACTAGCATAAACATTCAGTACTTC. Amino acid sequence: CAWRTSINIQYF.

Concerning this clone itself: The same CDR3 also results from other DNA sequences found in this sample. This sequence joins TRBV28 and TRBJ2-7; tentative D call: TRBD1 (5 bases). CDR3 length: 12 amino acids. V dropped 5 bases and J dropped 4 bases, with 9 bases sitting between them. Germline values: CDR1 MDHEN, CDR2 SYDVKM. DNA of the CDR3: TGTGCCAGCAGTCTGACAGCTTACGAGCAGTACTTC. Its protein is CASSLTAYEQYF.